Shown below are 14 T cell receptor beta chains from a single sample sequenced in a study of identical twins. From the 5' RACE reads, TCRdb called clonotypes with MiXCR, one entry per CDR3 protein. The repertoire holds 310,000 or so distinct CDR3 sequences, with about 8.3% as singletons. The same data also contributed to another study, on yellow fever vaccine responses in identical twins.

The sample was memory (CD45RO+) T cells sorted from blood. These receptors originate from a woman aged 18-29 years in good health.

This clonotype showed up many times. Here the CDR3 reads CATSRDRGNYGYTF. The DNA for the CDR3 is TGTGCCACCAGCAGAGATCGGGGGAACTATGGCTACACCTTC. The chain carries TRBV15 and TRBJ1-2, with D possibly being TRBD1 (5 bases). The CDR3 loop spans 14 amino acids. Germline V CDR1 and CDR2: LNHNV, YYDKDF (reference sequence). V gave up 0 bases and J gave up 2 bases, with 7 bases separating them. Filled out from reference TRBV15 and TRBJ1-2, the complete variable domain reads DAMVIQNPRYQVTQFGKPVTLSCSQTLNHNVMYWYQQKSSQAPKLLFHYYDKDFNNEADTPDNFQSRRPNTSFCFLDIRSPGLGDTAMYLCATSRDRGNYGYTFGSGTRLTVV.

This clonotype was observed many times. This sequence joins TRBV20-1 and TRBJ2-1; a weak D match, TRBD2 (5 bases). Germline assignment: CDR1 DFQATT and CDR2 SNEGSKA (reference sequence). The CDR3 spans 14 residues. V shed 0 bases and J shed 9 bases, with 15 bases lying between them. The chain's CDR3 is CSARDRGDWGEQFF. The DNA of the CDR3 is TGCAGTGCTAGAGATCGGGGAGATTGGGGTGAGCAGTTCTTC.

This clonotype was found a few times. The V call is TRBV25-1, the J call TRBJ2-7; 13 bases line up with TRBD2. Germline values: CDR1 MGHDK, CDR2 SYGVNS. Losses at the gene ends were 4 bases for V and 6 bases for J; bases not matched to a gene: 0. The CDR3 runs to 13 residues. CDR3 bases: TGTGCCAGCAGTGGGACTAGCGGGAGCGAGCAGTACTTC. It encodes CASSGTSGSEQYF.

This chain's CDR3 is CASSLQGSGTEAFF. CDR3 nucleotide sequence: TGTGCCAGCAGCTTGCAGGGGTCGGGCACTGAAGCTTTCTTT. The rearrangement links TRBV7-9 to TRBJ1-1; a weak D match, TRBD1 (6 bases). CDR3 length equals 14 residues. CDR1 and CDR2 from the germline V gene are SEHNR and FQNEAQ (reference sequence). Trimming took off 3 bases at V and 4 bases at J, with 12 bases between the two ends.

This clonotype has a handful of counts. The chain combines TRBV7-6 with TRBJ1-1, with 8 bases that match TRBD1. CDR3 length: 14 amino acids. CDR1 is SGHVS and CDR2 is FNYEAQ in the germline V gene. Losses at the gene ends were 1 base for V and 11 bases for J; bases not matched to a gene: 9. Here the CDR3 reads CASSLVGGQVGAFF. The CDR3, as DNA: TGTGCCAGCAGCTTAGTAGGGGGACAGGTGGGGGCTTTCTTT.

Details on this clonotype: Germline is not matched at one junction end, which may reflect a read error. The CDR3 is CTSSFFPEGNSPLHF. CDR3 bases: TGTACCAGCAGTTTCTTCCCGGAGGGGAATTCACCCCTCCACTTT. V usage is TRBV12-3 or TRBV12-4 and J usage is TRBJ1-6; a weak D match, TRBD1 (5 bases). The CDR3 consists of 15 residues.

This clonotype came up many times. The chain uses TRBV3-1 and TRBJ2-1, with D perhaps assigned TRBD1 or TRBD2 (5 bases each). V lost 4 bases to trimming and J lost 10 bases, with 17 bases between them. Germline loops: CDR1 LGHDT, CDR2 YNNKEL (reference sequence). This CDR3 is 14 amino acids long. CDR3 coding DNA: TGTGCCAGCAGCCTAACGACTACCACAGGAGAGCAGTTCTTC. Its protein is CASSLTTTTGEQFF.

This clonotype was observed at least ten times. The rearrangement joins TRBV12-5 to TRBJ2-3; D uncertain. V lost 0 bases and J lost 6, with 10 bases in between. The CDR3 extends over 14 amino acids. Per the germline V gene, CDR1 is LGHNT and CDR2 is FRNRAP. The CDR3 loop reads CASGLVTPKDTQYF. In DNA, the CDR3 is TGTGCTAGTGGTTTGGTGACCCCTAAGGATACGCAGTATTTT.

This clonotype was observed many times. The V call is TRBV7-8, the J call TRBJ1-5; no reliable D call. Trimming removed 3 bases at V and 6 bases at J, with 6 bases between. The CDR3 loop spans 12 amino acids. The germline gives CDR1 SGHVS, CDR2 FQNEAQ. CDR3 bases: TGTGCCAGCAGCTTTTCCTCTCAGCCCCAGCATTTT. It is translated as CASSFSSQPQHF.

This clonotype was found many times. The J gene is TRBJ2-1, the V gene TRBV7-3; 9 nucleotides align to TRBD2. The CDR3 runs 15 residues. After removal of 2 bases from V and 8 bases from J, the junction contained 7 bases not matched to a gene. Germline CDR1 reads SGHTA; CDR2 reads FQGTGA. In nucleotides, the CDR3 is TGTGCCAGCAGCTTAGCGGGAGGGCGTAGCGATGAGCAGTTCTTC. It encodes CASSLAGGRSDEQFF.

The CDR3 DNA follows: TGTGCCAGCAGATCACTCCCGGGACAGGGGCCAGATACGCAGTATTTT. It encodes CASRSLPGQGPDTQYF. The chain combines TRBV6-2 or TRBV6-3 with TRBJ2-3; 10 nucleotides line up with TRBD1. CDR3 length: 16 amino acids. V was pared by 6 bases and J by 4 bases, with 10 bases of the junction left unmatched. From germline, CDR1 is MNHEY and CDR2 SVGEGT.

In this sample, this clonotype turned up once. This could be a read error, since a much larger clone is one nucleotide away. This sequence joins TRBV4-1 and TRBJ2-5, with no clear D. V gave up 3 bases and J gave up 7 bases, with 9 bases separating them. The CDR3 loop spans 12 amino acids. Per germline, CDR1 MGHRA and CDR2 YSYEKL. CDR3: CASSHPLGTQYF. The DNA for the CDR3 is TGCGCCAGCAGCCACCCCTTGGGGACCCAGTACTTC.

This clonotype was seen more than once but under ten times. The rearrangement uses TRBV21-1 and TRBJ2-5; TRBD1 is the table's D call and was not checked against the DNA. TRBV21-1 is marked as a pseudogene. The CDR3 sequence is 18 residues long. The CDR3 loop is CASSKALPRGSPRETQYF. Here the CDR3 DNA reads TGTGCCAGCAGCAAAGCGCTTCCCAGGGGGAGCCCGCGGGAGACCCAGTACTTC.

This clonotype was observed many times. The V and J genes are TRBV20-1 and TRBJ2-1; 8 nucleotides match TRBD2. The CDR3 is 13 amino acids. V lost 4 bases, J lost 6 bases, and 5 bases stayed unmatched. Germline V gives CDR1 DFQATT, CDR2 SNEGSKA (reference sequence). Here the CDR3 reads CSAITGGGNEQFF. The CDR3 nucleotides read TGCAGTGCTATCACCGGGGGGGGCAATGAGCAGTTCTTC.